These T cell receptor beta chains were read from a single sample in a study of T cell responses to AZD1222 COVID-19 vaccine. Data came from immunoSEQ multiplex PCR; TCRdb stores just in-frame clones and leaves some out. The sample records about 160,000 clones, roughly 93% being singletons. The input for sequencing was peripheral blood, taken on day 0 of AZD1222 vaccination. The receptors stem from an adult in good health. Both conserved end residues are part of each CDR3. D genes are given only for firm matches. Clone size, where shown, is once, few, many, or a class for clones that have expanded.

j_call: TRBJ1-5; d_call: NA; v_call: TRBV5-1; clone_size: NA; cdr3_nt: TGCGGAGGACAGCCCAATCAGCCCCAGCATTTT; cdr3_aa: CGGQPNQPQHF
j_call: TRBJ1-5; d_call: NA; v_call: TRBV6-6; clone_size: once; cdr3_nt: TGTGCCAGCACCCAAGGGAAGGGTTCTGATCAGCCCCAGCATTTT; cdr3_aa: CASTQGKGSDQPQHF
j_call: TRBJ2-7; d_call: NA; v_call: TRBV5-1; clone_size: NA; cdr3_nt: TGCGCCAGCAGCTTGGGAGGTTTCCAATCCTACGAGCAGTACTTC; cdr3_aa: CASSLGGFQSYEQYF
j_call: TRBJ2-5; d_call: NA; v_call: TRBV7-2; clone_size: NA; cdr3_nt: TGTGCCAGCAGCTTAGGGCGACTATCCCGGGAGACCCAGTACTTC; cdr3_aa: CASSLGRLSRETQYF
j_call: TRBJ1-1; d_call: NA; v_call: TRBV5-1; clone_size: NA; cdr3_nt: TGCGCCAGCAGCTTGGATCGGGGTGGGAACACTGAAGCTTTCTTT; cdr3_aa: CASSLDRGGNTEAFF
j_call: TRBJ1-2; d_call: NA; v_call: TRBV9; clone_size: NA; cdr3_nt: TGTGCCAGCAGCGTAGAAGACTATGGCTACACCTTC; cdr3_aa: CASSVEDYGYTF
j_call: TRBJ2-3; d_call: NA; v_call: TRBV30; clone_size: once; cdr3_nt: TGTGCCTACGGGGTTACAGATACGCAGTATTTT; cdr3_aa: CAYGVTDTQYF
j_call: TRBJ1-1; d_call: TRBD1; v_call: TRBV7-2; clone_size: NA; cdr3_nt: TGTGCCAGCAGCCGGTACAGGGGGTCTAACACTGAAGCTTTCTTT; cdr3_aa: CASSRYRGSNTEAFF
j_call: TRBJ1-5; d_call: NA; v_call: TRBV27; clone_size: NA; cdr3_nt: TGTGCCAGCAGTTTGTCCCCCAGGGGAGCAGGGCAGCCCCAGCATTTT; cdr3_aa: CASSLSPRGAGQPQHF
j_call: TRBJ2-1; d_call: NA; v_call: TRBV19; clone_size: NA; cdr3_nt: TGTGCCAGTAAGGAGGGGGCGGATAGAAGCTCCTACAATGAGCAGTTCTTC; cdr3_aa: CASKEGADRSSYNEQFF
j_call: TRBJ1-1; d_call: NA; v_call: TRBV2; clone_size: NA; cdr3_nt: TGTGCCAGCAGCAAAACCGCCGGGGAGACTGAAGCTTTCTTT; cdr3_aa: CASSKTAGETEAFF
j_call: TRBJ1-2; d_call: TRBD1; v_call: TRBV18; clone_size: NA; cdr3_nt: TGTGCCAGCTCTACCTTCTACTCCGGGACAGGGGTCGGCTACACCTTC; cdr3_aa: CASSTFYSGTGVGYTF
j_call: TRBJ1-5; d_call: TRBD1; v_call: TRBV28; clone_size: once; cdr3_nt: TGTGCCAGTGACAGGGTCTATCAGCCCCAGCATTTT; cdr3_aa: CASDRVYQPQHF
j_call: TRBJ2-2; d_call: NA; v_call: TRBV7-9; clone_size: NA; cdr3_nt: TGTGCCAGCAGCTTATACATGAAGTACACCGGGGAGCTGTTTTTT; cdr3_aa: CASSLYMKYTGELFF
j_call: TRBJ1-1; d_call: NA; v_call: TRBV10-3; clone_size: NA; cdr3_nt: TGTGCCATCAGTGAGGGACAGCTCCATGAAGCTTTCTTT; cdr3_aa: CAISEGQLHEAFF
j_call: TRBJ1-2; d_call: NA; v_call: TRBV11-3; clone_size: NA; cdr3_nt: TGTGCCAGCAGCTTCGAAGGGAACTATGGCTACACCTTC; cdr3_aa: CASSFEGNYGYTF